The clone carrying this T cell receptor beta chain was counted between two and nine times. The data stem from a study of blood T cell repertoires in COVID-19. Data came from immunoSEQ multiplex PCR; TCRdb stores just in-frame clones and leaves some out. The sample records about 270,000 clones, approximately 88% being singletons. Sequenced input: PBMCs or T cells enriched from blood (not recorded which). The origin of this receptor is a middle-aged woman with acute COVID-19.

CDR3 residues: CASSVDRANTEAFF. CDR3 DNA sequence: TGTGCCAGCAGTGTCGACAGGGCCAACACTGAAGCTTTCTTT. This chain links TRBV2 with TRBJ1-1, with 7 bases aligning to TRBD1. Germline CDR1 is SNHLY and CDR2 is FYNNEI. V trimming: 4 bases; J trimming: 2 bases; junction bases outside the gene matches: 4. The CDR3 spans 14 residues.